What follows are 3 T cell receptor beta chains derived from one specimen sequenced in a study of CD8+CD57+ T cells in acquired aplastic anemia. Genomic DNA templated the TCR beta VDJ and CDR3 profiling. TCRdb independently ran MiXCR on the reads; one entry per CDR3 protein. The profile shows around 400,000 distinct CDR3 sequences, 65% to 75% of them singletons. Sequences were obtained from sorted CD4+, CD8+, or CD8+CD57+ T cells (not recorded which) from PBMCs. The receptors were sampled from a human donor in good health, serving as a control.

This clonotype came up a few times. The V and J genes are TRBV10-1 and TRBJ2-7; 7 bases map to TRBD1. This CDR3 spans 11 amino acids. J gave up 10 bases and V 2 bases, and 2 bases lay outside the gene matches. CDR1 WNHNN and CDR2 SYGVQD come from the germline V gene (reference sequence). CDR3 residues: CASSEGQVQYF. The CDR3 nucleotides read TGCGCCAGCAGTGAGGGACAGGTCCAGTACTTC.

The chain has TRBV2 and TRBJ2-5, with 8 bases matching TRBD1. J was trimmed by 5 bases and V by 8 bases; bases with no gene match: 7. The germline CDR1 and CDR2 sequences are SNHLY and FYNNEI. The CDR3 consists of 13 residues. The CDR3 DNA sequence: TGTGCCAGCGGGACGAGACAGGGGGAGACCCAGTACTTC. Amino acids: CASGTRQGETQYF. Complete variable domain (other parts from reference TRBV2 and TRBJ2-5): EPEVTQTPSHQVTQMGQEVILRCVPISNHLYFYWYRQILGQKVEFLVSFYNNEISEKSEIFDDQFSVERPDGSNFTLKIRSTKLEDSAMYFCASGTRQGETQYFGPGTRLLVL.

This clonotype appeared once. One junction end disagrees with the germline gene, perhaps due to a read error. V usage is TRBV13 and J usage is TRBJ2-5; D possibly matches TRBD1 or TRBD2 (5 bases each). CDR1 and CDR2 (germline): PRHDT, FYEKMQ (reference sequence). There are 15 residues in the CDR3. The CDR3 loop is CASSLGTKYQETQYF. Here the CDR3 DNA reads TGTGCCAGCAGCCTAGGGACCAAGTACCAAGAGACCCAGTACTTC.